This is a list of T cell receptor beta chains from one sample in a study of cytomegalovirus exposure and HLA in healthy donors. Sequenced by immunoSEQ multiplex PCR; TCRdb stores in-frame clones only, minus some. The sample holds 150,000 to 180,000 clones; about 80% are singletons and the top ten take around 7%. Sequenced sample: PBMCs. The receptor source for this set is a woman in her forties or fifties in good health and CMV-seropositive. Each CDR3 is given with its conserved first and last residue. The order of the fields is V gene, J gene, D gene, clone size, CDR3 DNA, CDR3 protein. D genes are given only for firm matches. The size of a clone is reported for some rows only, either as once, few or many, or as a class for expanded clones.

TRBV5-1,TRBJ1-5,TRBD1,.,TGCGCCAGCAGCTTGACAGGGGCGAATCAGCCCCAGCATTTT,CASSLTGANQPQHF
TRBV5-4,TRBJ1-2,TRBD1,few,TGTGCCAGCAGCTTGGGACAGGGGAACTATGGCTACACCTTC,CASSLGQGNYGYTF
TRBV27,TRBJ1-3,.,.,TGTGCCAGCAGTTTAGCCTACGGGTCCGGAAACACCATATATTTT,CASSLAYGSGNTIYF
TRBV7-3,TRBJ2-1,.,once,TGTGCCAGCAGCCCCTCACGGAGCTCCTACAATGAGCAGTTCTTC,CASSPSRSSYNEQFF
TRBV6-1,TRBJ1-2,TRBD1,few,TGTGCCAGCAGTCGGGACAGGGGATATGGCTACACCTTC,CASSRDRGYGYTF
TRBV15,TRBJ2-7,.,.,TGTGCCACCAGCCAAGGTAGACAGGCGCCTTACGAGCAGTACTTC,CATSQGRQAPYEQYF
TRBV5-1,TRBJ2-1,.,.,TGCGCCAGCAGCTTCTCTATGGCGGGGAGCTCCTACAATGAGCAGTTCTTC,CASSFSMAGSSYNEQFF
TRBV19,TRBJ1-4,TRBD1,once,TGTGCCAGTAGTCTGGACAGGAATAATGAAAAACTGTTTTTT,CASSLDRNNEKLFF
TRBV7-3,TRBJ2-2,.,.,TGTGCCAGCAGCTTAAAACGTCCCCCGACTCCCTTCCTTAAAATTAACACCGGGGAGCTGTTTTTT,CASSLKRPPTPFLKINTGELFF
TRBV18,TRBJ2-7,TRBD1,.,TGTGCCAGCTCACCATCCGGGACAGGGGGCGGCTCCTACGAGCAGTACTTC,CASSPSGTGGGSYEQYF
TRBV9,TRBJ1-2,.,.,TGTGCCAGCAGCCCGCCCGGCCGGGGTGGCTACACCTTC,CASSPPGRGGYTF
TRBV19,TRBJ1-1,TRBD1,.,TGTGCCAGTAGGAGTGGGACAGATGAGTTCTCTTTCTTT,CASRSGTDEFSFF
TRBV7-9,TRBJ2-1,.,.,TGTGCCAGCAGCTCGAAGGCGGGGTCGGGTGAGCAGTTCTTC,CASSSKAGSGEQFF
TRBV27,TRBJ1-2,TRBD1,.,TGTGCCAGCAGTCCCCGGACAGGGCGGTTTCGGGGCTACACCTTC,CASSPRTGRFRGYTF
TRBV7-2,TRBJ2-7,TRBD1,once,TGTGCCAGCAGCTTCTCCGGGACAGAAGCCTACGAGCAGTACTTC,CASSFSGTEAYEQYF